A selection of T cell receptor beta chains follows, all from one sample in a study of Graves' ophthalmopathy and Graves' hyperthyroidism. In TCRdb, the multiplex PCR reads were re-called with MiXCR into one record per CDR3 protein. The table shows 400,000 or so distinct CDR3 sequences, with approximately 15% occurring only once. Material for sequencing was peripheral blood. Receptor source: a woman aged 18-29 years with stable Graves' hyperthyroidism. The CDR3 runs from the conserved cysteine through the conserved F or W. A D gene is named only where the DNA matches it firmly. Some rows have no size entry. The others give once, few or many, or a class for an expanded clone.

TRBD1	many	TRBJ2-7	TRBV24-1	CATSDAGTGDPYEQYF	TGTGCCACCAGTGATGCCGGGACAGGGGATCCCTACGAGCAGTACTTC
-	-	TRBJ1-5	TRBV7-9	CASSLDGLINQPQHF	TGTGCCAGCAGCTTAGATGGCCTGATAAATCAGCCCCAGCATTTT
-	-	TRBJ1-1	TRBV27	CASRGIPTEAFF	TGTGCCAGCAGGGGAATCCCCACTGAAGCTTTCTTT
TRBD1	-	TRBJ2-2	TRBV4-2	CASSHPRDRGTGELFF	TGTGCCAGCAGCCATCCCCGGGACAGAGGCACCGGGGAGCTGTTTTTT
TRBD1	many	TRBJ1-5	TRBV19	CASSMRQGRVGNQPQHF	TGTGCCAGTAGTATGAGACAGGGGAGAGTGGGCAATCAGCCCCAGCATTTT
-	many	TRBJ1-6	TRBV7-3	CANSLMAGSDSPLHF	TGTGCCAACAGCTTAATGGCTGGGAGTGACTCACCCCTCCACTTT
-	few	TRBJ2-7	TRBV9	CASRDGQYF	TGTGCCAGCAGGGACGGGCAGTACTTC
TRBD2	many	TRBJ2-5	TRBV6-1	CASSENSWEGRETQYF	TGTGCCAGCAGTGAAAATTCATGGGAGGGCCGGGAGACCCAGTACTTC
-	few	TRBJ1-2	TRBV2	CASNFNTNYGYTF	TGTGCCAGCAATTTTAACACTAACTATGGCTACACCTTC
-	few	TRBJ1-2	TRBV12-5	CASGLPPRQGSKGYTF	TGTGCTAGTGGTTTGCCCCCCCGGCAGGGTAGCAAAGGCTACACCTTC
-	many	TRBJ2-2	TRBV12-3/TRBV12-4	CASSFWAQSGELFF	TGTGCCAGCAGTTTTTGGGCCCAAAGTGGGGAGCTGTTTTTT
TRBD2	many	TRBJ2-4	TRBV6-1	CASNGMDGLAKNIKYF	TGTGCCAGCAACGGAATGGACGGACTAGCCAAAAACATTAAGTACTTC
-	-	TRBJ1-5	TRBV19	CASSIGVTQPQHF	TGTGCCAGTAGTATAGGGGTAACGCAGCCCCAGCATTTT
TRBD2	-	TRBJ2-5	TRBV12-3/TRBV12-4	CASRTGTSDALTQYF	TGTGCCAGCAGAACCGGGACTAGCGACGCTTTGACCCAGTACTTC
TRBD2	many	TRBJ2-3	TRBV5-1	CASSLGSGGSLGTDTQYF	TGCGCCAGCAGCTTGGGGAGCGGGGGGTCGCTTGGCACAGATACGCAGTATTTT
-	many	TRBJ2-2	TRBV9	CASSHDLAGELFF	TGTGCCAGCAGCCATGACTTGGCCGGGGAGCTGTTTTTT
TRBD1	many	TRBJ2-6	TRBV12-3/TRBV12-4	CASSLWDRGYGANVLTF	TGTGCCAGCAGTTTATGGGACAGGGGGTATGGGGCCAACGTCCTGACTTTC
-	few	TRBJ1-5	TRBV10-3	CAISEYAQGNQPQHF	TGTGCCATCAGTGAGTATGCACAGGGAAATCAGCCCCAGCATTTT
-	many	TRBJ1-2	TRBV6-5	CASSYVAADLGGYTF	TGTGCCAGCAGTTACGTGGCAGCGGATTTGGGTGGCTACACCTTC
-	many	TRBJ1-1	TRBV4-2	CASSPHRDRMNTEAFF	TGTGCCAGCAGCCCTCACAGGGATCGGATGAACACTGAAGCTTTCTTT
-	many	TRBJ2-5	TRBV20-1	CSARAPGVYETQYF	TGCAGTGCTAGAGCCCCAGGGGTCTACGAGACCCAGTACTTC
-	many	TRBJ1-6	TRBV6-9	CASSIFRGAKNSPLHF	TGTGCCAGCAGCATCTTTCGTGGGGCGAAGAATTCACCCCTCCACTTT
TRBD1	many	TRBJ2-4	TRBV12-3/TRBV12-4	CASSLGGWGQPRQYF	TGTGCCAGCAGTTTGGGCGGGTGGGGACAGCCGCGACAGTACTTC
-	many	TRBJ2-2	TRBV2	CASTKTLANTGELFF	TGTGCCAGCACCAAGACACTTGCGAACACCGGGGAGCTGTTTTTT
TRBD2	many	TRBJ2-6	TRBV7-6	CASSLLGLANSGANVLTF	TGTGCCAGCAGCTTATTGGGACTAGCGAACTCTGGGGCCAACGTCCTGACTTTC
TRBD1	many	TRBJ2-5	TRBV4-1	CASSLGTGMETQYF	TGCGCCAGCAGCCTGGGGACAGGGATGGAGACCCAGTACTTC
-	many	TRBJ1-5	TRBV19	CASKEGELSNQPQHF	TGTGCCAGTAAGGAGGGAGAACTTAGCAATCAGCCCCAGCATTTT
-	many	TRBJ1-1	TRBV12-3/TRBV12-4	CASTSFNTEAFF	TGTGCCAGCACCTCCTTTAACACTGAAGCTTTCTTT
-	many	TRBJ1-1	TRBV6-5	CASSYVGALNTEAFF	TGTGCCAGCAGTTACGTGGGAGCTTTGAACACTGAAGCTTTCTTT
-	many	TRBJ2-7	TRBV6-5	CASSYAAVPTYEQYF	TGTGCCAGCAGTTACGCGGCAGTGCCCACCTACGAGCAGTACTTC
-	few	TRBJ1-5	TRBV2	CATTGSSNQPQHF	TGTGCCACCACAGGGAGCAGCAATCAGCCCCAGCATTTT